The 24 T cell receptor beta chains listed next were all sequenced from one sample in a study of shared clonotypes between healthy human individuals. Naive CD8 cells were CD45RO-negative, positively selected for CCR7, excluding terminally differentiated effector memory CD45RA+ cells. Assay: immunoSEQ multiplex PCR; the TCRdb copy retains only in-frame clones and omits some. The profile shows roughly 850,000 clones, about 97% of them singletons. Sequenced material: naive CD8+ T cells sorted from blood. These receptor sequences come from a man aged 30 to 45 in good health.

V is TRBV5-6 and J is TRBJ1-6, with D possibly being TRBD1 (5 bases). V gave up 3 bases and J gave up 7 bases, with 20 bases separating them. The CDR3 is 17 residues long. Germline assignment: CDR1 SGHDT and CDR2 YYEEEE. CDR3 in amino acids: CASSWSYRNTQNSPLHF. The CDR3 DNA follows: TGTGCCAGCAGCTGGTCCTACAGGAATACCCAGAATTCACCCCTCCACTTT.

About this clone: This specimen includes other DNA sequences encoding the same CDR3. The V gene is TRBV4-3, the J gene TRBJ2-7; TRBD2 matches 10 bases. Losses at the gene ends were 1 base for V and 2 bases for J; bases not matched to a gene: 2. The CDR3 extends over 15 amino acids. Germline values: CDR1 LGHNA, CDR2 YSLEER. CDR3: CASSQGTSGAYEQYF. The CDR3 nucleotides are TGCGCCAGCAGCCAAGGGACTAGCGGAGCCTACGAGCAGTACTTC.

The CDR3 loop reads CASSVGGTGDNEQFF. The CDR3 DNA reads as TGTGCCAGCAGCGTAGGTGGGACAGGGGACAATGAGCAGTTCTTC. This chain connects TRBV9 to TRBJ2-1, with 10 bases that match TRBD1. Germline V CDR1 and CDR2: SGDLS, YYNGEE. J was trimmed by 5 bases and V by 0 bases; bases with no gene match: 2. The CDR3 covers 15 residues.

This clone has a single count. The chain combines TRBV7-9 with TRBJ2-1; TRBD2 agrees at 9 bases. The CDR3 length is 16 residues. V trimming: 5 bases; J trimming: 11 bases; junction bases outside the gene matches: 16. Germline assignment: CDR1 SEHNR and CDR2 FQNEAQ (reference sequence). The CDR3 DNA sequence: TGTGCCAGCAGCCCCCCTCAGACTAGCGGATTAATGAAGCAGTTCTTC. It codes for CASSPPQTSGLMKQFF. The whole variable domain, remainder taken from reference TRBV7-9 and TRBJ2-1, is DTGVSQNPRHKITKRGQNVTFRCDPISEHNRLYWYRQTLGQGPEFLTYFQNEAQLEKSRLLSDRFSAERPKGSFSTLEIQRTEQGDSAMYLCASSPPQTSGLMKQFFGPGTRLTVL.

CDR3 nucleotides: TGCAGCGTTGAAGAGTGGGGGACAGCAACCTACGAGCAGTACTTC. Translating gives CSVEEWGTATYEQYF. The rearrangement joins TRBV29-1 to TRBJ2-7; 7 nucleotides align to TRBD1. This CDR3 has 15 residues. Trimming removed 0 bases from V and 2 bases from J; junction bases left unmatched: 7. Per germline, CDR1 SQVTM and CDR2 ANQGSEA.

J is TRBJ2-2 and V is TRBV10-3, with TRBD2 as a possible D gene (5 bases). V lost 7 bases and J lost 1, with 13 bases in between. The CDR3 length is 15 residues. Per germline, CDR1 ENHRY and CDR2 SYGVKD. The chain's CDR3 is CAIKEDPENTGELFF. CDR3 DNA sequence: TGTGCCATCAAGGAGGACCCCGAGAACACCGGGGAGCTGTTTTTT.

The chain carries TRBV11-2 and TRBJ2-1; 9 bases are shared with TRBD2. Germline CDR1 reads SGHAT; CDR2 reads FQNNGV. The V segment lost 4 bases and the J segment 7 bases; nucleotides outside the gene matches: 14. This CDR3 is built from 17 residues. CDR3 nucleotides: TGTGCCAGCAGCTCGACCCGGTTAGCGGGAGTTAGGAATGAGCAGTTCTTC. Translating gives CASSSTRLAGVRNEQFF.

The chain joins TRBV19 to TRBJ2-7; D is unresolved. V lost 5 bases, J lost 2 bases, and 7 bases lay in between. This CDR3 comprises 12 residues. The germline V gene has CDR1 LNHDA and CDR2 SQIVND (reference sequence). DNA for the CDR3: TGTGCCAGTAGTCAAGTCCCCTACGAGCAGTACTTC. This sequence encodes CASSQVPYEQYF.

This chain joins TRBV5-8 and TRBJ2-1, with TRBD2 matching over 12 bases. This CDR3 is built from 15 residues. The germline V gene has CDR1 SGHTS and CDR2 YDEGEE. Trimming took 6 bases from V and 5 from J; bases not matched to a gene: 6. The CDR3 region has the DNA TGTGCCAGCATCACCAGACTAGCGGGGGACAATGAGCAGTTCTTC. Its translation is CASITRLAGDNEQFF. The entire variable domain, with the rest obtained from reference TRBV5-8 and TRBJ2-1, is as follows: EAGVTQSPTHLIKTRGQQATLRCSPISGHTSVYWYQQALGLGLQFLLWYDEGEERNRGNFPPRFSGRQFPNYSSELNVNALELEDSALYLCASITRLAGDNEQFFGPGTRLTVL.

Written as DNA, the CDR3 is TGTGCCAGCAGTTACGGGGAAGCGACTAACTATGGCTACACCTTC. Translation: CASSYGEATNYGYTF. J is TRBJ1-2 and V is TRBV6-5; D gene ambiguous. CDR1 and CDR2 from the germline V gene are MNHEY and SVGAGI. The CDR3 runs 15 residues. Trimming left V 2 bases short and J 0 bases short, with 10 bases between.

The chain has TRBV7-2 and TRBJ1-2; tentatively, D is TRBD1 (5 bases). Germline V gives CDR1 SGHTA, CDR2 FQGNSA. Between the trimmed V and J ends, which lost 5 bases and 0 bases, there was a span of 16 bases. This CDR3 is 16 amino acids long. This CDR3 is CASSRPRTKPNYGYTF. The CDR3 DNA reads as TGTGCCAGCAGCCGACCTCGGACAAAACCTAACTATGGCTACACCTTC.

V usage is TRBV6-5 and J usage is TRBJ2-5; tentatively, D is TRBD1 (6 bases). CDR3 length: 15 residues. V lost 5 bases to trimming and J lost 0 bases, with 13 bases between them. CDR1 is MNHEY, CDR2 SVGAGI, per germline. The CDR3 region is CASSIRTEYQETQYF. In DNA form, the CDR3 reads TGTGCCAGCAGTATCCGGACAGAGTACCAAGAGACCCAGTACTTC.

The chain couples TRBV7-9 to TRBJ2-7, with D unclear. The germline V gene has CDR1 SEHNR and CDR2 FQNEAQ (reference sequence). This CDR3 region has 13 residues. Trimming cost V 5 bases and J 2 bases, with 10 bases left between them. The CDR3 nucleotides are TGTGCCAGCAGCCCCCCCCAGACCTACGAGCAGTACTTC. Its protein is CASSPPQTYEQYF.

The chain couples TRBV7-2 to TRBJ1-5; TRBD1 is a possible D gene (6 bases). The CDR3 length is 16 residues. Germline V gene sequence: CDR1 SGHTA, CDR2 FQGNSA. Trimming cost V 5 bases and J 5 bases, with 19 bases left between them. CDR3 residues: CASSTPGEGRDQPQHF. The DNA of the CDR3 is TGTGCCAGCAGCACCCCAGGGGAAGGACGAGATCAGCCCCAGCATTTT. The full variable domain, in which reference TRBV7-2 and TRBJ1-5 provide the parts outside the CDR3, is GAGVSQSPSNKVTEKGKDVELRCDPISGHTALYWYRQSLGQGLEFLIYFQGNSAPDKSGLPSDRFSAERTGGSVSTLTIQRTQQEDSAVYLCASSTPGEGRDQPQHFGDGTRLSIL.

V gene TRBV10-1 combines with J gene TRBJ2-1; D uncertain. The V gene lost 0 bases and the J gene lost 1 base, with 13 bases spanning the gap. CDR1 is WNHNN, CDR2 SYGVQD, per germline (reference sequence). The CDR3 runs 17 residues. The CDR3 coding sequence is TGCGCCAGCAGTGAGTCGAAGGTATTAGATTCCTACAATGAGCAGTTCTTC. This gives the protein CASSESKVLDSYNEQFF.

This clone came up once. The J gene is TRBJ1-4, the V gene TRBV9; 10 positions agree with TRBD1. Per germline, CDR1 SGDLS and CDR2 YYNGEE. V lost 4 bases to trimming and J lost 7 bases; unmatched junction nucleotides: 7. The CDR3 sequence is 15 residues long. The CDR3, as DNA: TGTGCCAGCAGCCCGACAGGGGGCTCGGGTGAAAAACTGTTTTTT. Translation: CASSPTGGSGEKLFF. The whole variable domain, remainder taken from reference TRBV9 and TRBJ1-4, is DSGVTQTPKHLITATGQRVTLRCSPRSGDLSVYWYQQSLDQGLQFLIQYYNGEERAKGNILERFSAQQFPDLHSELNLSSLELGDSALYFCASSPTGGSGEKLFFGSGTQLSVL.

The chain recombines TRBV2 with TRBJ2-7; a weak D match, TRBD2 (6 bases). CDR1 is SNHLY, CDR2 FYNNEI, per germline. Between the trimmed V and J ends, which lost 7 bases and 6 bases, there was a span of 16 bases. The CDR3 has 13 amino acids. The CDR3 sequence: CASTAGLIVEQYF. The DNA of the CDR3 is TGTGCCAGCACTGCGGGACTTATCGTCGAGCAGTACTTC.

This rearrangement joins TRBV7-3 to TRBJ2-1, with unresolved D. Deletions cut 6 bases from V and 1 base from J, with 10 bases between. CDR1 is SGHTA and CDR2 is FQGTGA in the germline V gene. This CDR3 has 14 residues. CDR3 amino acids: CASSQTESYNEQFF. The CDR3 region has the DNA TGTGCCAGCAGTCAGACCGAGTCCTACAATGAGCAGTTCTTC.

V and J are TRBV19 and TRBJ1-1, with D hard to call. CDR3 size: 13 residues. Looked up from germline, CDR1 is LNHDA and CDR2 is SQIVND (reference sequence). With 5 bases removed from V and 5 bases from J, the gap between germline ends came to 12 bases. The CDR3 bases are TGTGCCAGTAGTGCTTGGGGTTTTACTGAAGCTTTCTTT. This translates into CASSAWGFTEAFF.

V gene TRBV5-1 combines with J gene TRBJ2-1; 15 nucleotides align to TRBD2. Germline CDR1 reads SGHRS; CDR2 reads YFSETQ. Trimming cost V 2 bases and J 7 bases; bases outside gene matches: 13. The CDR3 is made up of 19 amino acids. As DNA, the CDR3 is TGCGCCAGCAGCTTATCACCCTACTGGACTAGCGGGAGGGCTAATGAGCAGTTCTTC. As protein: CASSLSPYWTSGRANEQFF.

Of note for this clone: The identical CDR3 is also encoded by other nucleotide sequences in the sample. The chain combines TRBV27 with TRBJ2-7; TRBD1 is a possible D gene (6 bases). The length of the CDR3 is 13 residues. V lost 3 bases and J 2 bases, leaving 8 bases between the germline ends. CDR1 and CDR2 (germline): MNHEY, SMNVEV (reference sequence). The DNA of the CDR3 is TGTGCCAGCAGTTTCGGGACAACCTACGAGCAGTACTTC. This encodes CASSFGTTYEQYF.

The chain joins TRBV28 to TRBJ2-2, with D unclear. Germline V gene data show CDR1 as MDHEN and CDR2 as SYDVKM. Trimming shortened V by 3 bases and J by 7 bases, and 9 bases separated the two germline ends. The CDR3 runs to 13 residues. The CDR3 loop is CASSLVVVGELFF. The CDR3 DNA reads TGTGCCAGCAGTTTGGTTGTGGTCGGGGAGCTGTTTTTT.

Worth noting for this clone: This sample includes further DNA sequences coding for the same CDR3. The rearrangement uses TRBV29-1 and TRBJ1-2; possibly TRBD1 for D (5 bases). V gave up 4 bases and J gave up 2 bases, with 14 bases separating them. CDR1 is SQVTM and CDR2 is ANQGSEA in the germline V gene. The CDR3 is made up of 14 amino acids. CDR3: CSVVTPGTNYGYTF. The CDR3 nucleotides are TGCAGCGTTGTGACCCCCGGGACCAACTATGGCTACACCTTC.

This chain uses TRBV10-3 with TRBJ2-7; 12 bases are a match to TRBD2. V dropped 2 bases and J dropped 4; count of bases not matched to a gene: 6. In germline, CDR1 is ENHRY, CDR2 SYGVKD. The CDR3 contains 16 residues. The CDR3 DNA is TGTGCCATCAGTGAGGTTCAGACTAGCGGGAGATACGAGCAGTACTTC. It encodes CAISEVQTSGRYEQYF.